This T cell receptor beta chain is from a study of radiotherapy plus CTLA-4 blockade in lung cancer. Findings and limits, study-wide: How blood T cell clones changed early, along with interferon-beta, reportedly forecast response best. Expansion of tumor-derived TCR clones was observed in blood after radiotherapy plus ipilimumab.

Those patients who had chemo-refractory metastatic non-small-cell lung cancer were given focal radiation along with CTLA-4 blockade through ipilimumab. The CDR3 has 11 amino acids. Germline CDR1 is SEHNR and CDR2 is FQNEAQ (reference sequence). Deletions cut 2 bases from V and 9 bases from J, with 7 bases between. Clones were read by immunoSEQ multiplex PCR, and TCRdb kept only the in-frame ones, dropping some. Seen here are around 95,000 clones, about 80% observed once, and the top ten hold around 0.78%. As to this clone: Its matching antigen is unknown.

This chain joins TRBV7-9 and TRBJ1-1; D is uncertain. This TCR derives from a human donor with non-small cell lung cancer who had stable disease on radiotherapy plus ipilimumab. The specimen was peripheral blood, collected from a patient treated with radiotherapy plus ipilimumab. The CDR3 sequence: CASSLSSQAFF. The CDR3 DNA sequence: TGTGCCAGCAGCTTATCTTCCCAAGCTTTCTTT.